This T cell receptor (beta chain) is from a study of blood T cell repertoires in COVID-19. Looking at the study overall: Spain, Italy and the United States supplied samples that represented acute and convalescent COVID-19. From T cells, B-cell-depleted T cells, or PBMCs came the material, which was cDNA or gDNA.

The germline CDR1 and CDR2 sequences are KGHSH and LQKENI. This CDR3 spans 15 amino acids. The V and J ends lost 3 bases and 1 base respectively, with 12 bases between them. Authors' data handling: It was from reference gene primer amplification that nucleated cell counts were estimated. Data came from immunoSEQ multiplex PCR; TCRdb stores just in-frame clones and leaves some out. Clone size and the V and J calls come from that table; the DNA yielded D and trimming. The profile shows around 59,000 clones, 81% of them singletons. The chain has TRBV18 and TRBJ1-1; the D is unclear. The clonotype originates from a woman of 80 years or more with active or convalescent COVID-19. The sequencing input was peripheral blood. The CDR3 region is CASSPRGPGNTEAFF. CDR3 DNA: TGTGCCAGCTCACCTCGTGGGCCCGGGAACACTGAAGCTTTCTTT.